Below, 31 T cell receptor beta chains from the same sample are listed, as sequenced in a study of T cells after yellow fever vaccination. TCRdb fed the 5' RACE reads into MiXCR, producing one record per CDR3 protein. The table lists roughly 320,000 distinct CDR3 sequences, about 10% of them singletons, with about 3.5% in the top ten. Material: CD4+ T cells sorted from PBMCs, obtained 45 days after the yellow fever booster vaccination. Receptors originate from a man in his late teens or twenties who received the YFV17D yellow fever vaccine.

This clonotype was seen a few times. The CDR3 DNA is TGTGCCAGCAGTCCCGGGACAGGGTATGAAGCTTTCTTT. Protein product: CASSPGTGYEAFF. This chain joins TRBV2 and TRBJ1-1; 9 nucleotides align to TRBD1. CDR1 is SNHLY, CDR2 FYNNEI, per germline. CDR3 length equals 13 residues. V dropped 5 bases and J dropped 7; count of bases not matched to a gene: 5.

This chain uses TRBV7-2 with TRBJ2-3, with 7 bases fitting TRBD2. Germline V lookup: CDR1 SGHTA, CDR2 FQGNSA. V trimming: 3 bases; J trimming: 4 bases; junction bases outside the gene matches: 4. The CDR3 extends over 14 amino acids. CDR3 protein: CASSLPSGADTQYF. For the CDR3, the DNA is TGTGCCAGCAGCTTGCCCAGCGGGGCAGATACGCAGTATTTT.

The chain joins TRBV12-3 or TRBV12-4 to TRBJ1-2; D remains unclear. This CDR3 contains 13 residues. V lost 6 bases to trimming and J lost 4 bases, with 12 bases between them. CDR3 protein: CASSLLRVYGYTF. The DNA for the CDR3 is TGTGCCAGCAGCCTACTAAGGGTCTATGGCTACACCTTC.

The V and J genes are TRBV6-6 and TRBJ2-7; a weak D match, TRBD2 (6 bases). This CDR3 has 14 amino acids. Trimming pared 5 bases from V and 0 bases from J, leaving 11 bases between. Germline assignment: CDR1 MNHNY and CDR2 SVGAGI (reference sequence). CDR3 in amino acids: CASSPRGSSYEQYF. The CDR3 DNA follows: TGTGCCAGCAGTCCCCGGGGGTCCTCCTACGAGCAGTACTTC.

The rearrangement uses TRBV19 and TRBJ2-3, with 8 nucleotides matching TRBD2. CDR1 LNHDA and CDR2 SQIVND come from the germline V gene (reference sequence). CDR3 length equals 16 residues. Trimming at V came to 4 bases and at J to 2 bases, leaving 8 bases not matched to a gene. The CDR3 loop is CASSTSGGGNTDTQYF. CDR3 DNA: TGTGCCAGTAGTACGTCTGGCGGGGGGAACACAGATACGCAGTATTTT.

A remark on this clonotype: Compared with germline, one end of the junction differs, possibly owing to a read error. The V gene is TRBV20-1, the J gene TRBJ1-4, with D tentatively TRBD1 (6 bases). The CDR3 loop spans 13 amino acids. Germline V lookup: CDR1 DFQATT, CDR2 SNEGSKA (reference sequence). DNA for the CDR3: TGCAGTGCGAGAGGGGGGAGGAGGGCAAAACTGTTTTTT. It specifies CSARGGRRAKLFF.

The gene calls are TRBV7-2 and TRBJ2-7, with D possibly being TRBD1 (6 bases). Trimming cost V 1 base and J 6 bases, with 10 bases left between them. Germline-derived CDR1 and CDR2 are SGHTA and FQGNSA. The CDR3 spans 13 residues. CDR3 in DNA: TGTGCCAGCAGCTTAGTTATGGGGGCCGAGCAGTACTTC. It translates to CASSLVMGAEQYF.

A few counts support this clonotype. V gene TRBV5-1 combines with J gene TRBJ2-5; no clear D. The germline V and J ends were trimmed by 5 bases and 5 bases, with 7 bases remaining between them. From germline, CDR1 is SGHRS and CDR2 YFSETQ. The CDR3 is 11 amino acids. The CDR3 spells CASRSHETQYF. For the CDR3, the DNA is TGCGCCAGCAGAAGCCACGAGACCCAGTACTTC. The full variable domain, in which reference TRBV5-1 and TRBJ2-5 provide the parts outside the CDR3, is KAGVTQTPRYLIKTRGQQVTLSCSPISGHRSVSWYQQTPGQGLQFLFEYFSETQRNKGNFPGRFSGRQFSNSRSEMNVSTLELGDSALYLCASRSHETQYFGPGTRLLVL.

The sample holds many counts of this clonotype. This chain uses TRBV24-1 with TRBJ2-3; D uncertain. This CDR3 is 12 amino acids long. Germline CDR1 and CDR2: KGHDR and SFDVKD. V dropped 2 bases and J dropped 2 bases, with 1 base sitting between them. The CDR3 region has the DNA TGTGCCACCAGTGATTACACAGATACGCAGTATTTT. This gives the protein CATSDYTDTQYF.

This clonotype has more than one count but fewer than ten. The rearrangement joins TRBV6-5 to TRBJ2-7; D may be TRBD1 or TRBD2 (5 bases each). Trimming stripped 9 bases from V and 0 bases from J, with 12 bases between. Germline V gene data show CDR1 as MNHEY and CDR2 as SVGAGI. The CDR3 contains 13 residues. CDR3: CASQDGASYEQYF. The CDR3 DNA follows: TGTGCCAGTCAGGACGGGGCCTCCTACGAGCAGTACTTC.

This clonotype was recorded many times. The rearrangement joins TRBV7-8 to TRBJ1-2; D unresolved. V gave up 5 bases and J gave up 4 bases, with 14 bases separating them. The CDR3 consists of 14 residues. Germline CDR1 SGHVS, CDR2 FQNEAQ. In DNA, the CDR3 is TGTGCCAGCAGCCTTTCCGAGGCGTCCTATGGCTACACCTTC. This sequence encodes CASSLSEASYGYTF.

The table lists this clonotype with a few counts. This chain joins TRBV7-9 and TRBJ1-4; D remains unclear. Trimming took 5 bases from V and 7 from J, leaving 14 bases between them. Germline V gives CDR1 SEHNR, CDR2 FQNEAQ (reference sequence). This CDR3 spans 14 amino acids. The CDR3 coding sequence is TGTGCCAGCAGCCGCCCCCCGGGGATTGAAAAACTGTTTTTT. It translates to CASSRPPGIEKLFF. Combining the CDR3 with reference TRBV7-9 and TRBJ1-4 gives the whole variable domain DTGVSQNPRHKITKRGQNVTFRCDPISEHNRLYWYRQTLGQGPEFLTYFQNEAQLEKSRLLSDRFSAERPKGSFSTLEIQRTEQGDSAMYLCASSRPPGIEKLFFGSGTQLSVL.

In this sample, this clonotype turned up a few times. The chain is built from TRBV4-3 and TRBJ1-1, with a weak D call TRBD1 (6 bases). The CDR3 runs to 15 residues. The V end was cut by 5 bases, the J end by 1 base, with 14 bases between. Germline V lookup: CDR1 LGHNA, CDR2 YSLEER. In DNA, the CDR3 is TGCGCCAGCAGCAAAGGGGGGGGCACGAACACTGAAGCTTTCTTT. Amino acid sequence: CASSKGGGTNTEAFF.

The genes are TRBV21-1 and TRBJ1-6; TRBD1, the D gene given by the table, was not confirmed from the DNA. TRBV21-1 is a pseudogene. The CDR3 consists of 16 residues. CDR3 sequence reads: CASSTFEGGEISPLHF. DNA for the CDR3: TGTGCCAGCAGCACCTTCGAAGGGGGAGAGATTTCACCCCTCCACTTT.

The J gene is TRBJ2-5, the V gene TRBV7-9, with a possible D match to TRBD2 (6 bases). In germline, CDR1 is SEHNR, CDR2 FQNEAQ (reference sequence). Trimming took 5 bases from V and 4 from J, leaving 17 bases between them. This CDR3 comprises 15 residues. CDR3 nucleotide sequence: TGTGCCAGCAGCCCCGGGACTTCTTGGTCAGAGACCCAGTACTTC. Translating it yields CASSPGTSWSETQYF.

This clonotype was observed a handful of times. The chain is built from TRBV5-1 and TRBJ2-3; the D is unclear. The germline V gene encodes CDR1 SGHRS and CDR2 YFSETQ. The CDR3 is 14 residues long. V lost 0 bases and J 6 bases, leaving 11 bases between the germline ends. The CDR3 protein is CASSLAVGLDTQYF. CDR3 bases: TGCGCCAGCAGCTTGGCCGTAGGGTTGGATACGCAGTATTTT.

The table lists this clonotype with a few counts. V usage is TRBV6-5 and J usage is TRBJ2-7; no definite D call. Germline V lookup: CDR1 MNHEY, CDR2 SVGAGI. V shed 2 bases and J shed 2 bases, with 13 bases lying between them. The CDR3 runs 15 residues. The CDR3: CASSYDTPPPYEQYF. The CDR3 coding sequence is TGTGCCAGCAGTTACGACACCCCACCTCCCTACGAGCAGTACTTC.

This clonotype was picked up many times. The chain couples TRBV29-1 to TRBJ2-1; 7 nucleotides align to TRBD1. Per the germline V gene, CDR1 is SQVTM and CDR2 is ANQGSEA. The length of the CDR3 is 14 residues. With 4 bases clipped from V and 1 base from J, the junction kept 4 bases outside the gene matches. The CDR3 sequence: CSVGGQNSYNEQFF. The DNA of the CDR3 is TGCAGCGTTGGGGGACAGAATTCCTACAATGAGCAGTTCTTC.

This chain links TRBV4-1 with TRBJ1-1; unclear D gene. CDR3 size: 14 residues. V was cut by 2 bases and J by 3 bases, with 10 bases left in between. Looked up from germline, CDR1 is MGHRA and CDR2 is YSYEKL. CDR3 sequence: CASSQRLADTEAFF. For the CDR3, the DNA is TGCGCCAGCAGCCAACGACTGGCGGACACTGAAGCTTTCTTT.

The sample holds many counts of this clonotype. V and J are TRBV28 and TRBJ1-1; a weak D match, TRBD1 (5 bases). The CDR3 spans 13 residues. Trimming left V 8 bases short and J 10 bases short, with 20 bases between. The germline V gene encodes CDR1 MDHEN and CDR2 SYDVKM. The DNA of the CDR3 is TGTGCCAGCGGCGCACAGAGTAGCAGGGCAGCTTTCTTT. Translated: CASGAQSSRAAFF.

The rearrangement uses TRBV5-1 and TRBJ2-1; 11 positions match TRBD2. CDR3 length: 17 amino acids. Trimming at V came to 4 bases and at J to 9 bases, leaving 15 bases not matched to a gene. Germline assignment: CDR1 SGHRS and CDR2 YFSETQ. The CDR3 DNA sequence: TGCGCCAGCAGCCCGACGCCCCTAGCGGGGGGATCCGGTGAGCAGTTCTTC. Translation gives CASSPTPLAGGSGEQFF.

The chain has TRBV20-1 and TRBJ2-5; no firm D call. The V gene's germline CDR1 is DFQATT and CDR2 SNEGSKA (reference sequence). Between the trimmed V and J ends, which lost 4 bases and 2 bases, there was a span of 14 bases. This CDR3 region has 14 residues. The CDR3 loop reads CSANDPGRQETQYF. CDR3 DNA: TGCAGTGCTAACGATCCGGGCAGACAAGAGACCCAGTACTTC.

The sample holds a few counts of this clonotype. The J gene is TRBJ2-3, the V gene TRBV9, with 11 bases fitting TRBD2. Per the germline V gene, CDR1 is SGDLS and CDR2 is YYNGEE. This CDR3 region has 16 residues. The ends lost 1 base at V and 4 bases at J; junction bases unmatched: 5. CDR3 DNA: TGTGCCAGCAGCGTAATAGCGGGGGGGCTTGCAGATACGCAGTATTTT. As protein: CASSVIAGGLADTQYF.

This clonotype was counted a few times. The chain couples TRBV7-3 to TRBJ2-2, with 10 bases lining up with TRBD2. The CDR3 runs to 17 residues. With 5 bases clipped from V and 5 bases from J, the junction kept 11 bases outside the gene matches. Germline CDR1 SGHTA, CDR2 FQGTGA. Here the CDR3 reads CASSPLAGGLATGELFF. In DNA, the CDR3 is TGTGCCAGCAGCCCTTTAGCGGGGGGCCTCGCTACCGGGGAGCTGTTTTTT.

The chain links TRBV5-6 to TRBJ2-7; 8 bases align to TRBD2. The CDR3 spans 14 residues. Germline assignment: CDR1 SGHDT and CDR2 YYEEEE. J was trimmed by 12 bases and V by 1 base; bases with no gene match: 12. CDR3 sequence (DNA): TGTGCCAGCAGCTTGTACTTCGACGGACTAGCCGGGTACGTC. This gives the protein CASSLYFDGLAGYV.

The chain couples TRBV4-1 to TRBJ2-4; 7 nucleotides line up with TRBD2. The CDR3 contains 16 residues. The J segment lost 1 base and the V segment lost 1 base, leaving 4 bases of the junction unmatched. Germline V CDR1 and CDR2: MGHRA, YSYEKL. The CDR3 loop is CASSQGGGLAKNIQYF. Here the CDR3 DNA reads TGCGCCAGCAGCCAAGGGGGGGGTCTGGCCAAAAACATTCAGTACTTC.

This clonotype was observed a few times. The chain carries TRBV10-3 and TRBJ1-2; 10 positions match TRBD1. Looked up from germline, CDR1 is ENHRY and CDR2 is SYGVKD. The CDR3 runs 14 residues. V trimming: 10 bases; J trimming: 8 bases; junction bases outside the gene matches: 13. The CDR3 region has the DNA TGTGCCACCCGAATTATGGACAGGGGGAAAGGCTACACCTTC. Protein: CATRIMDRGKGYTF.

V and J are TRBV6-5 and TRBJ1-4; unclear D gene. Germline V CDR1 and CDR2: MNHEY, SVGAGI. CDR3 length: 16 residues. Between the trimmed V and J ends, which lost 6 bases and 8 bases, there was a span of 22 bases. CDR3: CASSPDRPPGGEKLFF. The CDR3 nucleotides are TGTGCCAGCAGCCCCGACCGACCCCCGGGAGGAGAAAAACTGTTTTTT.

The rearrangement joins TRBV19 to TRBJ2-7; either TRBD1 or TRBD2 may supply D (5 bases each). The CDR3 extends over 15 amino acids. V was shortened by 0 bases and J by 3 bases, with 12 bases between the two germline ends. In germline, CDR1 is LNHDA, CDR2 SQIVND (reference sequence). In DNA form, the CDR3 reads TGTGCCAGTAGTATAGACAGCTCGGGGCTCTACGAGCAGTACGTC. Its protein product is CASSIDSSGLYEQYV.

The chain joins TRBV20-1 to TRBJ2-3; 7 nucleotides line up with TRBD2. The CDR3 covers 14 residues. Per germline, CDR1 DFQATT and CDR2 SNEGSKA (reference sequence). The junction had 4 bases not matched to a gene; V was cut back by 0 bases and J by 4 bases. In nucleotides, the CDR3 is TGCAGTGCTAGAGATTCGGGGGGATCAGATACGCAGTATTTT. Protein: CSARDSGGSDTQYF.

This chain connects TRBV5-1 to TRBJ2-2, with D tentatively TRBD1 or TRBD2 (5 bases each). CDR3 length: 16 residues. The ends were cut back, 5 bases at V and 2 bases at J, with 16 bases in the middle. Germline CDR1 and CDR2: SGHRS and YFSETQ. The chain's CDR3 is CASSPTGRRNTGELFF. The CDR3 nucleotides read TGCGCCAGCAGTCCGACGGGACGGCGAAACACCGGGGAGCTGTTTTTT. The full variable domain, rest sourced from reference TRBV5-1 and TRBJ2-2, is KAGVTQTPRYLIKTRGQQVTLSCSPISGHRSVSWYQQTPGQGLQFLFEYFSETQRNKGNFPGRFSGRQFSNSRSEMNVSTLELGDSALYLCASSPTGRRNTGELFFGEGSRLTVL.